This T cell receptor (beta chain) stems from a study of OX40 agonist ivuxolimab in advanced cancers. The data were produced by immunoSEQ multiplex PCR, yet TCRdb's version contains in-frame clones alone and is incomplete. The table lists 55,000 to 65,000 clones, over 80% of them singletons, with 0.37% in the top ten. With regard to this clone: Its target is not known.

Study outcomes and limitations: Patients with a partial response at 0.1-3.0 mg/kg had among the lowest clonal expansion. Circulating CD4+ and CD8+ T cells showed clonal expansion by week 6 at 0.1 to 3.0 mg/kg.

In germline, CDR1 is MDHEN, CDR2 SYDVKM. V lost 5 bases to trimming and J lost 0 bases; unmatched junction nucleotides: 10. CDR3 length: 17 residues. The rearrangement uses TRBV28 and TRBJ1-5, with 7 bases lining up with TRBD1. The receptor comes from an adult with an advanced solid tumor such as melanoma, head and neck, liver or kidney cancer. The specimen was CD4+ or CD8+ T cells sorted from blood, collected in a trial of the OX40 agonist ivuxolimab. This CDR3 is CASSPTGTAISNQPQHF. CDR3 coding DNA: TGTGCCAGCAGTCCGACCGGGACAGCTATTAGCAATCAGCCCCAGCATTTT.